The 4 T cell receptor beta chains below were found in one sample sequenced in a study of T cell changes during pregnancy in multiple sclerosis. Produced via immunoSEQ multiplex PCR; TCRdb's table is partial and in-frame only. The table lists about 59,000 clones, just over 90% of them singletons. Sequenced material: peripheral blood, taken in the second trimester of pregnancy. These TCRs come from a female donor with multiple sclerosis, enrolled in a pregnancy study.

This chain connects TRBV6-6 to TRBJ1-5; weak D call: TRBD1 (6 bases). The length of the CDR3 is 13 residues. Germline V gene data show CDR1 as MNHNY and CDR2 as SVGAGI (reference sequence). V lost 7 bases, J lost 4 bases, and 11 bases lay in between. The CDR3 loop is CASTVQGNQPQHF. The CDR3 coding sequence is TGTGCCAGCACCGTACAGGGAAATCAGCCCCAGCATTTT.

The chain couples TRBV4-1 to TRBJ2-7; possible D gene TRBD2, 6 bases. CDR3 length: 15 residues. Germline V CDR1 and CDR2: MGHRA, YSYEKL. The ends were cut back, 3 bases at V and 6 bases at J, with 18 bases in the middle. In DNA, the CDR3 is TGCGCCAGCAGCCAGGGGGGTCAGGGCCGTCGCGAGCAGTACTTC. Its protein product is CASSQGGQGRREQYF.

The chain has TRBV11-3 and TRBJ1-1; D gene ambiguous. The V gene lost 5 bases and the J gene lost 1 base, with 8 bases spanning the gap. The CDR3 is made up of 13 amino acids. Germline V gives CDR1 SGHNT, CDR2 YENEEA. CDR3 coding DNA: TGTGCCAGCAGCGCCGGGGAGAACACTGAAGCTTTCTTT. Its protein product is CASSAGENTEAFF.

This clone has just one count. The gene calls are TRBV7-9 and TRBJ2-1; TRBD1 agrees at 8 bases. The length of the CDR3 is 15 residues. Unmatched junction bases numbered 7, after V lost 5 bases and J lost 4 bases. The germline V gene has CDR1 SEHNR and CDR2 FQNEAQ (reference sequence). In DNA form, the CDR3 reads TGTGCCAGCAGCCCCGGGACAGGTGAATACAATGAGCAGTTCTTC. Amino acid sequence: CASSPGTGEYNEQFF.